Below, 32 T cell receptor beta chains from the same sample are listed, as sequenced in a study of response to subunit inactivated influenza vaccine (dated by TCRdb to 2016 to 2019). Receptors were amplified or captured by RT-PCR. Sequencing was carried out with an Illumina HiSeq 2500. The raw public reads went through TCRdb reprocessing: fastp at Q25, MiXCR clone calling, in-frame beta chains kept. All rows with the same CDR3 protein become a single entry with the most common DNA and genes. The sample table holds around 520,000 distinct CDR3 sequences, of which 12% were seen once. The ten biggest clones cover about 9.4% of the sample. The material sequenced was PBMCs from blood, taken on the day of vaccination. The receptors come from a man aged 50 to 60 who received an inactivated influenza vaccine. Donor details come from another sample of the same person, matched by shared clones.

This chain links TRBV29-1 with TRBJ2-1; D may be TRBD2 (7 bases). V shed 3 bases and J shed 4 bases, with 10 bases lying between them. The CDR3 loop spans 13 amino acids. Germline V CDR1 and CDR2: SQVTM, ANQGSEA. CDR3 in DNA: TGCAGCGTTGACGGGGGGCTGTACAATGAGCAGTTCTTC. Its translation: CSVDGGLYNEQFF.

About this clonotype: A junction end diverges from the germline sequence, so it may reflect a read error. This chain connects TRBV14 to TRBJ1-4, with a possible D match to TRBD1 (5 bases). The length of the CDR3 is 13 residues. Germline-derived CDR1 and CDR2 are SGHDN and FVKESK. CDR3 loop: CANSQGVYEKLFF. The CDR3 DNA sequence: TGTGCCAACAGCCAGGGAGTATATGAAAAACTGTTTTTT. The full variable domain, its missing parts supplied by reference TRBV14 and TRBJ1-4, is EAGVTQFPSHSVIEKGQTVTLRCDPISGHDNLYWYRRVMGKEIKFLLHFVKESKQDESGMPNNRFLAERTGGTYSTLKVQPAELEDSGVYFCANSQGVYEKLFFGSGTQLSVL.

The V call is TRBV7-2, the J call TRBJ2-5; TRBD2 aligns across 13 bases. The length of the CDR3 is 16 residues. Germline V gene data show CDR1 as SGHTA and CDR2 as FQGNSA. Unmatched junction bases numbered 6, after V lost 7 bases and J lost 1 base. The CDR3 here is CASTTGLAGSQETQYF. As DNA, the CDR3 is TGTGCCAGCACCACGGGACTAGCGGGGAGCCAAGAGACCCAGTACTTC.

The chain employs TRBV12-3 or TRBV12-4 and TRBJ2-1, with 7 bases fitting TRBD2. V trimming: 6 bases; J trimming: 2 bases; junction bases outside the gene matches: 7. This CDR3 has 15 amino acids. In DNA form, the CDR3 reads TGTGCCAGCAGCCCTGGACGGGGGGCCTACAATGAGCAGTTCTTC. Its protein is CASSPGRGAYNEQFF.

This clonotype has at least ten counts. The chain links TRBV7-9 to TRBJ1-1; perhaps TRBD1 as D (6 bases). The V and J ends lost 8 bases and 3 bases respectively, with 13 bases between them. The CDR3 extends over 13 amino acids. The germline V gene has CDR1 SEHNR and CDR2 FQNEAQ (reference sequence). CDR3 DNA: TGTGCCAGCGACGGGGGCGCCCACACTGAAGCTTTCTTT. Residues: CASDGGAHTEAFF.

V is TRBV10-3 and J is TRBJ2-3, with no clear D. The V gene's germline CDR1 is ENHRY and CDR2 SYGVKD. The CDR3 is made up of 12 amino acids. V was pared by 3 bases and J by 5 bases, with 6 bases between. The CDR3: CAISDLGDTQYF. CDR3 DNA sequence: TGTGCCATCAGTGACCTAGGAGATACGCAGTATTTT.

This clonotype was counted many times. The rearrangement uses TRBV20-1 and TRBJ2-5, with D perhaps matching TRBD1 or TRBD2 (6 bases each). CDR1 DFQATT and CDR2 SNEGSKA come from the germline V gene (reference sequence). The CDR3 extends over 12 amino acids. V was trimmed by 7 bases and J by 7 bases, leaving 16 bases between them. The CDR3 region has the DNA TGCAGTGTAACGATCCCGGGGGCGACCCAGTACTTC. It yields the protein CSVTIPGATQYF.

This rearrangement joins TRBV20-1 to TRBJ2-1; 7 nucleotides line up with TRBD1. The CDR3 runs to 12 residues. Germline V gene lookup returns CDR1 DFQATT and CDR2 SNEGSKA (reference sequence). With 5 bases clipped from V and 4 bases from J, the junction kept 2 bases outside the gene matches. The CDR3 region has the DNA TGCAGTGCTGGGGACAGTTACAATGAGCAGTTCTTC. The encoded protein is CSAGDSYNEQFF.

The sample holds many counts of this clonotype. J is TRBJ2-1 and V is TRBV9; 7 bases are a match to TRBD1. The junction had 13 bases not matched to a gene; V was cut back by 7 bases and J by 9 bases. The CDR3 totals 14 residues. Germline V lookup: CDR1 SGDLS, CDR2 YYNGEE. CDR3 residues: CASGQGVVNGEQFF. CDR3 in DNA: TGTGCCAGCGGCCAGGGGGTGGTGAATGGTGAGCAGTTCTTC.

The chain's CDR3 is CASALSSYNEQFF. CDR3 DNA: TGTGCTAGTGCCCTGAGCTCCTACAATGAGCAGTTCTTC. V and J are TRBV12-5 and TRBJ2-1; D is uncertain. The CDR3 runs to 13 residues. Germline CDR1 is LGHNT and CDR2 is FRNRAP. The V and J ends lost 7 bases and 0 bases respectively, with 7 bases between them. The full variable domain, completed using reference TRBV12-5 and TRBJ2-1, is DARVTQTPRHKVTEMGQEVTMRCQPILGHNTVFWYRQTMMQGLELLAYFRNRAPLDDSGMPKDRFSAEMPDATLATLKIQPSEPRDSAVYFCASALSSYNEQFFGPGTRLTVL.

The chain uses TRBV11-2 and TRBJ2-7; TRBD1 agrees at 8 bases. The CDR3 is 15 residues long. Germline lookup yields CDR1 SGHAT and CDR2 FQNNGV. After removal of 1 base from V and 3 bases from J, the junction contained 5 bases not matched to a gene. CDR3 DNA: TGTGCCAGCAGCTTAGCCGGACAGGGTATCTACGAGCAGTACTTC. It encodes CASSLAGQGIYEQYF.

This chain uses TRBV9 with TRBJ2-1, with 12 bases lining up with TRBD2. CDR1 and CDR2 from the germline V gene are SGDLS and YYNGEE. V lost 0 bases and J lost 9; bases outside the gene matches: 4. The CDR3 is 15 amino acids. The CDR3 DNA reads as TGTGCCAGCAGCGTAGGGGCTAGCGGGGGGGCTGAGCAGTTCTTC. Translation: CASSVGASGGAEQFF.

This clonotype was found a few times. The V call is TRBV20-1, the J call TRBJ2-5, with D unresolved. Germline V gene sequence: CDR1 DFQATT, CDR2 SNEGSKA (reference sequence). Trimming took 0 bases from V and 0 from J, leaving 5 bases between them. The CDR3 sequence is 13 residues long. The CDR3 region has the DNA TGCAGTGCTAGAGATAGGTACCAAGAGACCCAGTACTTC. Encoded protein: CSARDRYQETQYF.

J is TRBJ2-3 and V is TRBV5-1; no clear D. The CDR3 has 15 residues. Trimming cost V 0 bases and J 5 bases, with 13 bases left between them. Per the germline V gene, CDR1 is SGHRS and CDR2 is YFSETQ. The CDR3 nucleotides are TGCGCCAGCAGCTTGGGCAGGAAGGTGGGAGATACGCAGTATTTT. This gives the protein CASSLGRKVGDTQYF.

A remark on this clonotype: This may arise from a read error, as a much more abundant clone is one base away. The genes are TRBV25-1 and TRBJ2-2; 7 nucleotides line up with TRBD1. Germline CDR1 reads MGHDK; CDR2 reads SYGVNS. After removal of 6 bases from V and 1 base from J, the junction contained 2 bases not matched to a gene. The CDR3 has 14 residues. In DNA, the CDR3 is TGTGCCAGCAGAGGACAGGAGAACACCGGGGAGCTGTTTTTT. This encodes CASRGQENTGELFF.

The chain is built from TRBV6-1 and TRBJ1-6; TRBD1 agrees at 9 bases. Germline V CDR1 and CDR2: MNHNS, SASEGT. The ends lost 4 bases at V and 9 bases at J; junction bases unmatched: 7. The CDR3 extends over 15 amino acids. Written as DNA, the CDR3 is TGTGCCAGCAGTGCCTCTGGACAGGGGTTTTCACCCCTCCACTTT. This gives the protein CASSASGQGFSPLHF.

This clonotype was observed a few times. The chain recombines TRBV6-1 with TRBJ1-5; D remains unclear. The CDR3 has 11 residues. The germline gives CDR1 MNHNS, CDR2 SASEGT. V was shortened by 8 bases and J by 6 bases, with 8 bases between the two germline ends. Written as DNA, the CDR3 is TGTGCCAGCGCATCCGGTCAGCCCCAGCATTTT. Translation gives CASASGQPQHF.

This chain links TRBV29-1 with TRBJ1-3; D may be TRBD1 (5 bases). The CDR3 covers 12 residues. Germline V gene sequence: CDR1 SQVTM, CDR2 ANQGSEA. Deletions cut 7 bases from V and 3 bases from J, with 10 bases between. CDR3 region: CSAGTSGNTIYF. In DNA form, the CDR3 reads TGCAGCGCCGGGACGAGTGGAAACACCATATATTTT. The whole variable domain, filled in from reference TRBV29-1 and TRBJ1-3, reads SAVISQKPSRDICQRGTSLTIQCQVDSQVTMMFWYRQQPGQSLTLIATANQGSEATYESGFVIDKFPISRPNLTFSTLTVSNMSPEDSSIYLCSAGTSGNTIYFGEGSWLTVV.

This clonotype was seen only a few times. The chain joins TRBV4-2 to TRBJ2-1, with 9 bases identical to TRBD2. V shed 0 bases, J shed 6 bases, and the junction held 6 bases outside the gene matches. The length of the CDR3 is 16 residues. CDR1 and CDR2 from the germline V gene are LGHNA and YNFKEQ. CDR3 nucleotide sequence: TGTGCCAGCAGCCAAGACTTCAGCGGGGGGTTCAATGAGCAGTTCTTC. This codes for CASSQDFSGGFNEQFF.

This clonotype appeared a few times. The chain employs TRBV7-2 and TRBJ2-3; 7 positions match TRBD2. The CDR3 spans 15 residues. Germline V lookup: CDR1 SGHTA, CDR2 FQGNSA. Trimming took 4 bases from V and 4 from J; bases not matched to a gene: 8. The CDR3, as DNA: TGTGCCAGCAGCTCCCTAGCGGCGGTTGCAGATACGCAGTATTTT. Protein sequence: CASSSLAAVADTQYF.

The rearrangement uses TRBV7-3 and TRBJ2-3; D perhaps matches TRBD2 (6 bases). Germline-derived CDR1 and CDR2 are SGHTA and FQGTGA. V shed 5 bases and J shed 2 bases, with 20 bases lying between them. This CDR3 is built from 17 residues. The CDR3 sequence is CASSPRRRGEFTDTQYF. CDR3 bases: TGTGCCAGCAGCCCCCGTCGGAGGGGAGAGTTCACAGATACGCAGTATTTT.

Ten or more counts support this clonotype. This sequence joins TRBV28 and TRBJ2-7; D is unresolved. The length of the CDR3 is 11 residues. Germline CDR1 is MDHEN and CDR2 is SYDVKM. The V end lost 0 bases, the J end lost 7 bases, and 4 bases lay between the germline ends. The CDR3: CASSLWAEQYF. The DNA of the CDR3 is TGTGCCAGCAGTTTATGGGCGGAGCAGTACTTC.

The chain joins TRBV27 to TRBJ2-7; no reliable D call. Trimming stripped 0 bases from V and 6 bases from J, with 15 bases between. Germline assignment: CDR1 MNHEY and CDR2 SMNVEV (reference sequence). The CDR3 is 15 amino acids. The CDR3 sequence is CASSLSRLVRPEQYF. The CDR3 nucleotides are TGTGCCAGCAGTTTATCAAGATTGGTAAGGCCCGAGCAGTACTTC.

This clonotype has more than one count but fewer than ten. The CDR3: CASSQGQEYYEQYF. CDR3 nucleotides: TGCGCCAGCAGCCAGGGACAGGAGTACTACGAGCAGTACTTC. V gene TRBV5-1 combines with J gene TRBJ2-7, with TRBD1 matching 8 bases. Germline V gives CDR1 SGHRS, CDR2 YFSETQ. The V gene end was trimmed by 4 bases and the J gene end by 3 bases; junction bases not matched to a gene: 6. The CDR3 is made up of 14 amino acids.

The V gene is TRBV27, the J gene TRBJ2-1; D perhaps matches TRBD1 (6 bases). Germline V gene data show CDR1 as MNHEY and CDR2 as SMNVEV (reference sequence). The CDR3 contains 16 residues. The V end was cut by 3 bases, the J end by 0 bases, with 12 bases between. The CDR3 region has the DNA TGTGCCAGCAGTTTGTATACAGGGATCTCCTACAATGAGCAGTTCTTC. Translating it yields CASSLYTGISYNEQFF.

The V gene is TRBV30, the J gene TRBJ1-5; unclear D gene. From germline, CDR1 is GTSNPN and CDR2 SVGIG (reference sequence). The CDR3 is 13 residues long. V was trimmed by 2 bases and J by 7 bases, leaving 12 bases between them. The CDR3 protein is CAWSLSLGQPQHF. The CDR3 bases are TGTGCCTGGAGTTTAAGTTTAGGACAGCCCCAGCATTTT. The full variable domain, with the rest looked up from reference TRBV30 and TRBJ1-5, is SQTIHQWPATLVQPVGSPLSLECTVEGTSNPNLYWYRQAAGRGLQLLFYSVGIGQISSEVPQNLSASRPQDRQFILSSKKLLLSDSGFYLCAWSLSLGQPQHFGDGTRLSIL.

This clonotype came up a few times. V is TRBV7-6 and J is TRBJ2-7; TRBD1 is a possible D gene (6 bases). The CDR3 spans 15 residues. CDR1 and CDR2 (germline): SGHVS, FNYEAQ. Trimming stripped 4 bases from V and 0 bases from J, with 13 bases between. The CDR3 protein is CASSWRQEPSYEQYF. For the CDR3, the DNA is TGTGCCAGCAGCTGGAGACAGGAGCCCTCCTACGAGCAGTACTTC. Variable domain in full (rest from reference TRBV7-6 and TRBJ2-7): GAGVSQSPRYKVTKRGQDVALRCDPISGHVSLYWYRQALGQGPEFLTYFNYEAQQDKSGLPNDRFSAERPEGSISTLTIQRTEQRDSAMYRCASSWRQEPSYEQYFGPGTRLTVT.

This clonotype turned up a few times. The chain joins TRBV29-1 to TRBJ1-1, with D possibly being TRBD1 (5 bases). Deletions cut 4 bases from V and 10 bases from J, with 13 bases between. CDR3 length: 11 amino acids. CDR1 SQVTM and CDR2 ANQGSEA come from the germline V gene. CDR3 DNA: TGCAGCGTTGCTAGAGGGGATGGAGCTTTCTTT. Residues: CSVARGDGAFF.

This clonotype was recorded a few times. The rearrangement links TRBV7-2 to TRBJ2-7, with 10 positions matching TRBD2. CDR1 is SGHTA and CDR2 is FQGNSA in the germline V gene. The CDR3 has 14 residues. V lost 3 bases to trimming and J lost 11 bases; unmatched junction nucleotides: 10. The CDR3 spells CASSFMALAGLKYF. The DNA for the CDR3 is TGTGCCAGCAGCTTCATGGCACTAGCGGGGCTCAAGTACTTC.

V usage is TRBV7-2 and J usage is TRBJ2-3; 7 bases fit TRBD2. The trim removed 5 bases at V and 2 bases at J, leaving 4 bases unmatched. Germline CDR1 SGHTA, CDR2 FQGNSA. The CDR3 has 14 amino acids. This CDR3 reads CASSQREFTDTQYF. The CDR3 coding sequence is TGTGCCAGCAGCCAGCGGGAATTCACAGATACGCAGTATTTT.

This chain links TRBV2 with TRBJ1-1, with a tentative D call TRBD1 (5 bases). This CDR3 contains 15 residues. V lost 7 bases and J 0 bases, leaving 15 bases between the germline ends. Germline V lookup: CDR1 SNHLY, CDR2 FYNNEI. As DNA, the CDR3 is TGTGCCAGCAACTCCCCACGGGGGGTGAACACTGAAGCTTTCTTT. It specifies CASNSPRGVNTEAFF.

In DNA, the CDR3 is TGTGCCAGCAGCTTCATCGAATACGAGCAGTACTTC. This codes for CASSFIEYEQYF. J is TRBJ2-7 and V is TRBV7-2; D unclear. CDR3 length: 12 residues. The germline CDR1 and CDR2 sequences are SGHTA and FQGNSA. The ends were cut back, 3 bases at V and 4 bases at J, with 7 bases in the middle.